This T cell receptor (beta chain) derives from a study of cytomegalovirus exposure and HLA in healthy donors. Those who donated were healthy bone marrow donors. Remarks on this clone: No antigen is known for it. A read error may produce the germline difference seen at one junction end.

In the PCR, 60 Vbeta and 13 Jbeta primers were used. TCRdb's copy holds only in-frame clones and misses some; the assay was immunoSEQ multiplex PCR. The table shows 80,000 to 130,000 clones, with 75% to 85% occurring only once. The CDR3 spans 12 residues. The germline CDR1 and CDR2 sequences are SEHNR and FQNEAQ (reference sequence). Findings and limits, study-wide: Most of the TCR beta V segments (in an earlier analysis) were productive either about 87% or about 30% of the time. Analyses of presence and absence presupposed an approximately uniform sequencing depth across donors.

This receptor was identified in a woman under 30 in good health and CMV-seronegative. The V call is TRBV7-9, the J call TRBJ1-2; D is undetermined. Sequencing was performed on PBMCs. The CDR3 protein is CSSSLVERYYTF. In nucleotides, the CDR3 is TGTTCCAGCAGCTTAGTGGAGCGTTACTACACCTTC. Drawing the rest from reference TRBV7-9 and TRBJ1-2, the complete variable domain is DTGVSQNPRHKITKRGQNVTFRCDPISEHNRLYWYRQTLGQGPEFLTYFQNEAQLEKSRLLSDRFSAERPKGSFSTLEIQRTEQGDSAMYLCSSSLVERYYTFGSGTRLTVV.